The 24 T cell receptor beta chains below all came from one sample that was sequenced in a study of shared clonotypes between healthy human individuals. Clones were sequenced by immunoSEQ multiplex PCR, and TCRdb holds only the in-frame ones, with some missing. In the table there are about 1,500,000 clones, around 97% of which are singletons. Material for sequencing was naive CD4+ T cells sorted from blood. Indicated subset: CD45RA+ positively selected. These receptors all stem from a man aged 25-40 years in good health.

The chain is built from TRBV19 and TRBJ1-4; D is uncertain. The V end was cut by 0 bases, the J end by 5 bases, with 7 bases between. Germline values: CDR1 LNHDA, CDR2 SQIVND (reference sequence). CDR3 length: 14 residues. The CDR3 nucleotides read TGTGCCAGTAGTATAGATTACGGGAATGAAAAACTGTTTTTT. This translates into CASSIDYGNEKLFF. The full variable domain, in which reference TRBV19 and TRBJ1-4 provide the parts outside the CDR3, is DGGITQSPKYLFRKEGQNVTLSCEQNLNHDAMYWYRQDPGQGLRLIYYSQIVNDFQKGDIAEGYSVSREKKESFPLTVTSAQKNPTAFYLCASSIDYGNEKLFFGSGTQLSVL.

As concerns this clone: This sample includes further DNA sequences coding for the same CDR3. The rearrangement uses TRBV9 and TRBJ2-1; D may be TRBD1 or TRBD2 (5 bases each). Between the trimmed V and J ends, which lost 2 bases and 2 bases, there was a span of 11 bases. The CDR3 consists of 15 residues. Germline V gives CDR1 SGDLS, CDR2 YYNGEE. CDR3 residues: CASSVEGDPYNEQFF. As DNA, the CDR3 is TGTGCCAGCAGCGTTGAAGGGGACCCCTACAATGAGCAGTTCTTC. The variable domain in full, completed from reference TRBV9 and TRBJ2-1, reads DSGVTQTPKHLITATGQRVTLRCSPRSGDLSVYWYQQSLDQGLQFLIQYYNGEERAKGNILERFSAQQFPDLHSELNLSSLELGDSALYFCASSVEGDPYNEQFFGPGTRLTVL.

On this clone: This sample also contains other DNA sequences that code for the same CDR3. The V call is TRBV10-3, the J call TRBJ2-3, with unresolved D. Germline CDR1 reads ENHRY; CDR2 reads SYGVKD. V lost 0 bases to trimming and J lost 4 bases, with 2 bases between them. CDR3 length equals 12 residues. The CDR3 coding sequence is TGTGCCATCAGTGAGTCGTCAGATACGCAGTATTTT. Translation gives CAISESSDTQYF.

The J gene is TRBJ1-1, the V gene TRBV28; no firm D call. The CDR3 totals 13 residues. The V end was cut by 7 bases, the J end by 3 bases, with 12 bases between. Per the germline V gene, CDR1 is MDHEN and CDR2 is SYDVKM. The DNA of the CDR3 is TGTGCCAGCACAGGCCCCGGTTACACTGAAGCTTTCTTT. Translating it yields CASTGPGYTEAFF.

V usage is TRBV5-1 and J usage is TRBJ1-4; 8 bases are shared with TRBD1. The CDR3 extends over 14 amino acids. The V and J ends lost 4 bases and 7 bases, in that order; junction bases with no gene match: 6. CDR1 and CDR2 from the germline V gene are SGHRS and YFSETQ. The CDR3 spells CASSIRGLSEKLFF. CDR3 DNA: TGCGCCAGCAGCATCAGGGGGCTCTCTGAAAAACTGTTTTTT.

The chain employs TRBV9 and TRBJ2-2; 12 bases agree with TRBD1. The germline V gene has CDR1 SGDLS and CDR2 YYNGEE. CDR3 length equals 18 residues. V was clipped by 3 bases and J by 2 bases; unmatched bases: 8. CDR3 loop: CASSERGQGARNTGELFF. CDR3 DNA sequence: TGTGCCAGCAGCGAGCGGGGACAGGGGGCGCGAAACACCGGGGAGCTGTTTTTT.

The chain recombines TRBV2 with TRBJ2-7, with 8 bases aligning to TRBD1. The germline V gene encodes CDR1 SNHLY and CDR2 FYNNEI. The length of the CDR3 is 13 residues. The V gene end was trimmed by 4 bases and the J gene end by 4 bases; junction bases not matched to a gene: 3. CDR3 sequence (DNA): TGTGCCAGCAGTGTGACAGGGGCATACGAGCAGTACTTC. Its protein is CASSVTGAYEQYF. The whole variable domain, remainder taken from reference TRBV2 and TRBJ2-7, is EPEVTQTPSHQVTQMGQEVILRCVPISNHLYFYWYRQILGQKVEFLVSFYNNEISEKSEIFDDQFSVERPDGSNFTLKIRSTKLEDSAMYFCASSVTGAYEQYFGPGTRLTVT.

About this clone: The identical CDR3 is also encoded by other nucleotide sequences in the sample. The chain combines TRBV7-9 with TRBJ2-7; D is perhaps TRBD2 (5 bases). Trimming cost V 3 bases and J 5 bases, with 14 bases left between them. In germline, CDR1 is SEHNR, CDR2 FQNEAQ (reference sequence). CDR3 size: 14 residues. CDR3 region: CASSLSGSRNEQYF. CDR3 nucleotide sequence: TGTGCCAGCAGCTTGAGCGGCAGTAGGAACGAGCAGTACTTC.

The chain recombines TRBV6-1 with TRBJ2-5; D ambiguous. V gave up 6 bases and J gave up 2 bases, with 7 bases separating them. Per the germline V gene, CDR1 is MNHNS and CDR2 is SASEGT. The CDR3 is 12 residues long. The CDR3: CASRDGQETQYF. The CDR3 DNA is TGTGCCAGCAGAGACGGACAAGAGACCCAGTACTTC.

This rearrangement joins TRBV10-1 to TRBJ2-7; perhaps TRBD1 as D (5 bases). From germline, CDR1 is WNHNN and CDR2 SYGVQD (reference sequence). The V end was cut by 4 bases, the J end by 9 bases, with 13 bases between. CDR3 length: 12 amino acids. CDR3 DNA: TGCGCCAGCAGTGCAGACAGTCGTACGCAGTACTTC. Its protein product is CASSADSRTQYF.

The chain combines TRBV19 with TRBJ1-2, with 8 bases identical to TRBD1. Germline trimming cut 7 bases from V and 3 bases from J; bases unmatched to any gene: 7. This CDR3 spans 14 amino acids. Germline CDR1 reads LNHDA; CDR2 reads SQIVND (reference sequence). The CDR3 DNA is TGTGCCAGTACACTCGGACAGGGTTACTATGGCTACACCTTC. As protein: CASTLGQGYYGYTF.

The V call is TRBV5-1, the J call TRBJ1-4; maybe TRBD1 (5 bases). The CDR3 runs to 18 residues. Per germline, CDR1 SGHRS and CDR2 YFSETQ. V lost 2 bases, J lost 10 bases, and 27 bases lay in between. CDR3 sequence: CASSFSPGRFEVETKLFF. In DNA form, the CDR3 reads TGCGCCAGCAGCTTTTCCCCAGGGAGATTTGAGGTTGAGACAAAACTGTTTTTT.

The genes are TRBV7-8 and TRBJ2-7; possible D gene TRBD1, 5 bases. The CDR3 is 14 amino acids. Trimming pared 2 bases from V and 2 bases from J, leaving 10 bases between. Germline CDR1 and CDR2: SGHVS and FQNEAQ. The CDR3: CASSLRTYTYEQYF. CDR3 in DNA: TGTGCCAGCAGCTTAAGGACATATACCTACGAGCAGTACTTC. Using reference TRBV7-8 and TRBJ2-7 for the parts outside the CDR3, the full variable domain is GAGVSQSPRYKVAKRGQDVALRCDPISGHVSLFWYQQALGQGPEFLTYFQNEAQLDKSGLPSDRFFAERPEGSVSTLKIQRTQQEDSAVYLCASSLRTYTYEQYFGPGTRLTVT.

This rearrangement joins TRBV7-3 to TRBJ2-1; 10 positions match TRBD2. Germline lookup yields CDR1 SGHTA and CDR2 FQGTGA. The CDR3 length is 15 residues. J lost 5 bases, V lost 5 bases, and 6 bases had no gene match. The CDR3 region is CASSLELAGDNEQFF. CDR3 DNA: TGTGCCAGCAGCCTCGAGCTAGCGGGGGACAATGAGCAGTTCTTC.

This chain joins TRBV5-6 and TRBJ2-7; D is perhaps TRBD1 or TRBD2 (5 bases each). Deletions cut 4 bases from V and 5 bases from J, with 10 bases between. The CDR3 length is 12 residues. CDR1 and CDR2 from the germline V gene are SGHDT and YYEEEE. The CDR3 loop is CASSVGPNEQYF. The DNA for the CDR3 is TGTGCCAGCAGCGTGGGACCCAACGAGCAGTACTTC.

V and J are TRBV30 and TRBJ2-4; perhaps TRBD1 as D (6 bases). The V gene's germline CDR1 is GTSNPN and CDR2 SVGIG (reference sequence). The length of the CDR3 is 17 residues. Trimming took off 0 bases at V and 4 bases at J, with 19 bases between the two ends. CDR3 in amino acids: CAWSVRLRGGGKNIQYF. In nucleotides, the CDR3 is TGTGCCTGGAGTGTAAGGCTCAGGGGCGGAGGAAAAAACATTCAGTACTTC. Supplemented by reference TRBV30 and TRBJ2-4, the full variable domain reads SQTIHQWPATLVQPVGSPLSLECTVEGTSNPNLYWYRQAAGRGLQLLFYSVGIGQISSEVPQNLSASRPQDRQFILSSKKLLLSDSGFYLCAWSVRLRGGGKNIQYFGAGTRLSVL.

The chain carries TRBV9 and TRBJ2-3; 15 nucleotides line up with TRBD2. CDR1 and CDR2 (germline): SGDLS, YYNGEE. There are 19 residues in the CDR3. V shed 3 bases, J shed 0 bases, and the junction held 8 bases outside the gene matches. The DNA for the CDR3 is TGTGCCAGCAGCGCGGGACTAGCGGGAGGCGCCCCTAGCACAGATACGCAGTATTTT. Translated, it gives CASSAGLAGGAPSTDTQYF.

This clone was observed many times. This chain links TRBV7-2 with TRBJ1-2; D is possibly TRBD1 (5 bases). In germline, CDR1 is SGHTA, CDR2 FQGNSA. The ends were cut back, 1 base at V and 9 bases at J, with 24 bases in the middle. This CDR3 has 17 residues. The CDR3 DNA follows: TGTGCCAGCAGCTTAGAGACTTGGCGGAAAGGGGCGCAAAGCTACACCTTC. It codes for CASSLETWRKGAQSYTF. Full variable domain (rest looked up from reference TRBV7-2 and TRBJ1-2): GAGVSQSPSNKVTEKGKDVELRCDPISGHTALYWYRQSLGQGLEFLIYFQGNSAPDKSGLPSDRFSAERTGGSVSTLTIQRTQQEDSAVYLCASSLETWRKGAQSYTFGSGTRLTVV.

The chain joins TRBV6-5 to TRBJ2-1; 9 positions match TRBD2. Germline V CDR1 and CDR2: MNHEY, SVGAGI. V trimming: 7 bases; J trimming: 2 bases; junction bases outside the gene matches: 6. The CDR3 has 15 residues. As DNA, the CDR3 is TGTGCCAGCACCTTTAGCGGGAGAACCTACAATGAGCAGTTCTTC. Its protein is CASTFSGRTYNEQFF.

The chain carries TRBV5-4 and TRBJ2-2, with TRBD2 matching 10 bases. There are 16 residues in the CDR3. Germline lookup yields CDR1 SGHNT and CDR2 YYREEE (reference sequence). The ends lost 4 bases at V and 1 base at J; junction bases unmatched: 4. This CDR3 reads CASSIGTSVNTGELFF. DNA of the CDR3: TGTGCCAGCAGCATTGGGACTAGCGTGAACACCGGGGAGCTGTTTTTT.

The chain employs TRBV28 and TRBJ2-1; 7 bases are a match to TRBD2. Germline V gene sequence: CDR1 MDHEN, CDR2 SYDVKM. V was pared by 8 bases and J by 0 bases, with 7 bases of the junction left unmatched. This CDR3 spans 15 amino acids. The CDR3 sequence: CASAQRGSSYNEQFF. The CDR3 DNA sequence: TGTGCCAGCGCGCAGCGGGGTAGCTCCTACAATGAGCAGTTCTTC.

This chain links TRBV11-2 with TRBJ2-7; D is undetermined. V shed 5 bases and J shed 6 bases, with 11 bases lying between them. Germline CDR1 reads SGHAT; CDR2 reads FQNNGV. The CDR3 consists of 12 residues. The CDR3 DNA follows: TGTGCCAGCAGCGTACTGGTAGGCGAGCAGTACTTC. This encodes CASSVLVGEQYF.

The J gene is TRBJ2-7, the V gene TRBV2; perhaps TRBD1 as D (6 bases). Trimming cost V 6 bases and J 7 bases, with 13 bases left between them. The CDR3 is 12 residues long. The germline V gene encodes CDR1 SNHLY and CDR2 FYNNEI. CDR3 protein: CASRPQGWEQYF. CDR3 nucleotides: TGTGCCAGCAGACCACAGGGTTGGGAGCAGTACTTC.

The rearrangement joins TRBV6-5 to TRBJ1-4, with TRBD1 matching 8 bases. The germline gives CDR1 MNHEY, CDR2 SVGAGI. The CDR3 runs to 14 residues. J lost 3 bases, V lost 5 bases, and 2 bases had no gene match. The CDR3 nucleotides read TGTGCCAGCAGTCGACAGGGGTCTAATGAAAAACTGTTTTTT. This codes for CASSRQGSNEKLFF.